This entry lists 5 T cell receptor beta chains sequenced from one sample in a study of blood T cell repertoires in COVID-19. Profiled with immunoSEQ multiplex PCR; TCRdb holds only in-frame clones, not every one. The data contain a few hundred thousand clones, approximately 82% of them singletons. Material: peripheral blood. Every receptor here comes from a human donor in a cohort sampled during active COVID-19.

The chain combines TRBV27 with TRBJ2-7, with TRBD2 matching 9 bases. CDR3 size: 15 residues. V lost 4 bases to trimming and J lost 2 bases; unmatched junction nucleotides: 6. CDR1 and CDR2 (germline): MNHEY, SMNVEV (reference sequence). This chain's CDR3 is CASSSYSGGTYEQYF. The CDR3 DNA follows: TGTGCCAGCAGTTCGTATAGCGGGGGAACCTACGAGCAGTACTTC.

The sample holds one count of this clone. CDR3 residues: CASSQFAGLPSSYNEQFF. CDR3 DNA sequence: TGTGCCAGCAGCCAATTCGCGGGTCTCCCCAGCTCCTACAATGAGCAGTTCTTC. This sequence joins TRBV3-1 (or the pseudogene TRBV3-2) and TRBJ2-1; tentative D call: TRBD2 (5 bases). This CDR3 contains 18 residues. Germline assignment: CDR1 LGHDT and CDR2 YNNKEL (reference sequence). V was trimmed by 2 bases and J by 0 bases, leaving 17 bases between them.

This clone was recorded only once. This chain links TRBV10-1 with TRBJ2-5; 8 bases match TRBD1. Trimming took 6 bases from V and 3 from J; bases not matched to a gene: 9. The CDR3 runs 15 residues. CDR1 and CDR2 (germline): WNHNN, SYGVQD (reference sequence). The CDR3 DNA reads TGCGCCAGCAGCGGAACCGGGACAGGTGAAGAGACCCAGTACTTC. It is translated as CASSGTGTGEETQYF.

The chain recombines TRBV28 with TRBJ1-5, with D tentatively TRBD1 (6 bases). V gave up 6 bases and J gave up 0 bases, with 12 bases separating them. The CDR3 is 15 residues long. Germline CDR1 MDHEN, CDR2 SYDVKM. The chain's CDR3 is CASSTGHISNQPQHF. For the CDR3, the DNA is TGTGCCAGCAGCACGGGACATATTAGCAATCAGCCCCAGCATTTT. The full variable domain, with the rest looked up from reference TRBV28 and TRBJ1-5, is DVKVTQSSRYLVKRTGEKVFLECVQDMDHENMFWYRQDPGLGLRLIYFSYDVKMKEKGDIPEGYSVSREKKERFSLILESASTNQTSMYLCASSTGHISNQPQHFGDGTRLSIL.

This clone was found once. The rearrangement uses TRBV11-2 and TRBJ1-2; 9 bases align to TRBD1. Germline loops: CDR1 SGHAT, CDR2 FQNNGV. Trimming cost V 5 bases and J 3 bases; bases outside gene matches: 4. The CDR3 is made up of 14 amino acids. The CDR3 loop reads CASSPRDRDYGYTF. The CDR3, as DNA: TGTGCCAGCAGCCCTCGGGACAGGGACTATGGCTACACCTTC.